Each of the 26 T cell receptor beta chains below was sequenced from the same sample in a study of cytomegalovirus exposure and HLA in healthy donors. Primers: 60 Vbeta forward and 13 Jbeta reverse. Data came from immunoSEQ multiplex PCR; TCRdb stores just in-frame clones and leaves some out. This table holds over 100,000 clones, about 70% found once. Sequencing was done on a sample of PBMCs. These receptors were collected from a man aged 30 to 45 in good health and CMV-seropositive.

This chain joins TRBV9 and TRBJ2-7, with TRBD2 matching over 8 bases. Germline loops: CDR1 SGDLS, CDR2 YYNGEE. V lost 3 bases and J lost 2; bases outside the gene matches: 16. The CDR3 has 18 residues. CDR3 sequence: CASSGGGGASGSPYEQYF. CDR3 in DNA: TGTGCCAGCAGCGGCGGTGGGGGGGCTAGCGGGTCTCCCTACGAGCAGTACTTC.

The chain has TRBV28 and TRBJ2-1, with D perhaps matching TRBD1 (5 bases). The CDR3 is made up of 12 amino acids. CDR1 is MDHEN, CDR2 SYDVKM, per germline. Trimming took off 11 bases at V and 3 bases at J, with 11 bases between the two ends. Written as DNA, the CDR3 is TGTGCCGTCAGAAGGGGCTACAATGAGCAGTTCTTC. Its translation: CAVRRGYNEQFF.

The chain combines TRBV4-1 with TRBJ2-1; TRBD1 matches 8 bases. Germline CDR1 MGHRA, CDR2 YSYEKL. The CDR3 has 15 amino acids. V shed 1 base and J 7 bases; nucleotides not matched to a gene: 6. CDR3 sequence reads: CASSQGQGAWNEQFF. DNA for the CDR3: TGCGCCAGCAGCCAAGGGCAGGGGGCATGGAATGAGCAGTTCTTC.

This clone was detected once. The CDR3 coding sequence is TGTGCCAGCAGTTACGGTACGCGCAGGGCCACTGAAGCTTTCTTT. Translating gives CASSYGTRRATEAFF. The genes are TRBV6-6 and TRBJ1-1, with a weak D call TRBD1 (5 bases). The CDR3 extends over 15 amino acids. V lost 2 bases to trimming and J lost 4 bases, with 14 bases between them. Germline V gene lookup returns CDR1 MNHNY and CDR2 SVGAGI (reference sequence).

The chain has TRBV13 and TRBJ2-7, with TRBD1 matching over 12 bases. The CDR3 is 15 residues long. From germline, CDR1 is PRHDT and CDR2 FYEKMQ (reference sequence). The ends lost 5 bases at V and 6 bases at J; junction bases unmatched: 8. CDR3 sequence: CASSPPGTGGVEQYF. In DNA form, the CDR3 reads TGTGCCAGCAGCCCCCCCGGGACAGGGGGCGTCGAGCAGTACTTC.

The rearrangement uses TRBV4-3 and TRBJ1-4; unclear D gene. Trimming removed 0 bases from V and 8 bases from J, with 13 bases in between. The CDR3 is made up of 15 amino acids. The germline gives CDR1 LGHNA, CDR2 YSLEER. CDR3 loop: CASSQDSGREEKLFF. As DNA, the CDR3 is TGCGCCAGCAGCCAAGACTCGGGGAGGGAGGAAAAACTGTTTTTT.

The gene calls are TRBV7-9 and TRBJ1-1; no clear D gene. Germline CDR1 SEHNR, CDR2 FQNEAQ (reference sequence). This CDR3 has 14 residues. V was cut by 5 bases and J by 8 bases, with 18 bases left in between. Here the CDR3 reads CASSVPGPTIEAFF. CDR3 DNA sequence: TGTGCCAGCAGCGTTCCCGGCCCTACTATAGAAGCTTTCTTT. The whole variable domain, remainder taken from reference TRBV7-9 and TRBJ1-1, is DTGVSQNPRHKITKRGQNVTFRCDPISEHNRLYWYRQTLGQGPEFLTYFQNEAQLEKSRLLSDRFSAERPKGSFSTLEIQRTEQGDSAMYLCASSVPGPTIEAFFGQGTRLTVV.

The gene calls are TRBV7-2 and TRBJ2-2, with TRBD1 as a possible D gene (6 bases). CDR1 is SGHTA and CDR2 is FQGNSA in the germline V gene. This CDR3 is 14 amino acids long. Trimming took off 5 bases at V and 3 bases at J, with 10 bases between the two ends. The CDR3 DNA is TGTGCCAGCAGCCAGGGGCTAGACACCGGGGAGCTGTTTTTT. It codes for CASSQGLDTGELFF.

The chain employs TRBV27 and TRBJ2-3, with D maybe TRBD1 (6 bases). The V and J ends lost 8 bases and 4 bases respectively, with 19 bases between them. CDR3 length: 15 residues. CDR1 is MNHEY, CDR2 SMNVEV, per germline (reference sequence). The CDR3 is CASCEDRRTADTQYF. The CDR3 bases are TGTGCCAGCTGTGAAGACAGGCGGACGGCAGATACGCAGTATTTT.

V gene TRBV2 combines with J gene TRBJ2-7; TRBD1 is a possible D gene (5 bases). The germline V and J ends were trimmed by 8 bases and 0 bases, with 11 bases remaining between them. The CDR3 sequence is 13 residues long. Germline V gene sequence: CDR1 SNHLY, CDR2 FYNNEI. The CDR3 sequence: CASLGQDSYEQYF. The CDR3 DNA sequence: TGTGCCAGCTTGGGGCAGGACTCCTACGAGCAGTACTTC.

This chain connects TRBV7-3 to TRBJ1-6; TRBD1 matches 9 bases. CDR1 is SGHTA and CDR2 is FQGTGA in the germline V gene. The CDR3 is 15 residues long. The trim removed 3 bases at V and 7 bases at J, leaving 4 bases unmatched. CDR3 in amino acids: CASSLVTGGNSPLHF. The CDR3, as DNA: TGTGCCAGCAGCTTGGTGACAGGGGGAAATTCACCCCTCCACTTT.

The chain recombines TRBV27 with TRBJ1-1; 8 positions agree with TRBD1. Germline V CDR1 and CDR2: MNHEY, SMNVEV (reference sequence). The CDR3 loop spans 16 amino acids. V shed 5 bases, J shed 4 bases, and the junction held 12 bases outside the gene matches. The CDR3 sequence: CASSPQGDNSRTEAFF. CDR3 DNA sequence: TGTGCCAGCAGTCCACAGGGGGACAATTCGCGCACTGAAGCTTTCTTT.

The V call is TRBV10-3, the J call TRBJ2-3; 8 nucleotides align to TRBD1. V gave up 6 bases and J gave up 1 base; unmatched junction bases: 6. CDR3 length: 15 residues. CDR1 and CDR2 (germline): ENHRY, SYGVKD. The CDR3 DNA is TGTGCCATCAGCCAAGGACAGGGCGGCACAGATACGCAGTATTTT. As protein: CAISQGQGGTDTQYF.

This clone turned up a few times. The chain uses TRBV5-6 and TRBJ1-1; D remains ambiguous. Germline lookup yields CDR1 SGHDT and CDR2 YYEEEE. The CDR3 is made up of 11 amino acids. Trimming cost V 5 bases and J 1 base, with 3 bases left between them. The CDR3 DNA reads as TGTGCCAGCAGTCAGAACACTGAAGCTTTCTTT. This gives the protein CASSQNTEAFF. Based on the CDR3 plus reference TRBV5-6 and TRBJ1-1, the full variable domain is DAGVTQSPTHLIKTRGQQVTLRCSPKSGHDTVSWYQQALGQGPQFIFQYYEEEERQRGNFPDRFSGHQFPNYSSELNVNALLLGDSALYLCASSQNTEAFFGQGTRLTVV.

This clone has a count of ten or more. The chain employs TRBV4-3 and TRBJ1-2; no clear D. Germline-derived CDR1 and CDR2 are LGHNA and YSLEER. CDR3 length: 14 residues. V lost 1 base and J 2 bases, leaving 8 bases between the germline ends. As DNA, the CDR3 is TGCGCCAGCAGCCAAGCCCGAGGAAACTATGGCTACACCTTC. It is translated as CASSQARGNYGYTF.

The chain recombines TRBV5-4 with TRBJ2-5, with TRBD2 identical over 9 bases. V trimming: 0 bases; J trimming: 5 bases; junction bases outside the gene matches: 8. The CDR3 covers 16 residues. The germline V gene has CDR1 SGHNT and CDR2 YYREEE (reference sequence). The CDR3: CASSLAGGGARETQYF. In DNA, the CDR3 is TGTGCCAGCAGCTTGGCTGGCGGGGGGGCGCGCGAGACCCAGTACTTC.

V usage is TRBV9 and J usage is TRBJ2-2; the match to TRBD2 covers 9 bases. The CDR3 has 17 residues. Looked up from germline, CDR1 is SGDLS and CDR2 is YYNGEE. The V gene end was trimmed by 4 bases and the J gene end by 1 base; junction bases not matched to a gene: 8. Written as DNA, the CDR3 is TGTGCCAGCAGCCCACAGCATAGCGGGGGGAACACCGGGGAGCTGTTTTTT. Encoded protein: CASSPQHSGGNTGELFF.

The genes are TRBV4-3 and TRBJ1-6; D not certain. The CDR3 sequence is 16 residues long. Trimming shortened V by 0 bases and J by 0 bases, and 6 bases separated the two germline ends. Germline values: CDR1 LGHNA, CDR2 YSLEER. In DNA form, the CDR3 reads TGCGCCAGCAGCCAAGAGGCAGACTCCTATAATTCACCCCTCCACTTT. This translates into CASSQEADSYNSPLHF.

Remarks on this clone: The sample contains more than one DNA sequence encoding this CDR3. This chain connects TRBV6-5 to TRBJ2-2, with a weak D call TRBD2 (7 bases). Per the germline V gene, CDR1 is MNHEY and CDR2 is SVGAGI. Trimming stripped 0 bases from V and 6 bases from J, with 11 bases between. CDR3 length: 15 residues. The CDR3 region is CASSYSRGGSGELFF. Here the CDR3 DNA reads TGTGCCAGCAGTTACTCGAGGGGGGGCTCCGGGGAGCTGTTTTTT.

This chain uses TRBV11-2 with TRBJ1-1; perhaps TRBD1 as D (5 bases). The length of the CDR3 is 13 residues. Trimming pared 0 bases from V and 7 bases from J, leaving 9 bases between. Germline V gene lookup returns CDR1 SGHAT and CDR2 FQNNGV. The CDR3 DNA sequence: TGTGCCAGCAGCTTAGACGACCAGGGTGAAGCTTTCTTT. The encoded protein is CASSLDDQGEAFF. Full variable domain (remainder filled in from reference TRBV11-2 and TRBJ1-1): EAGVAQSPRYKIIEKRQSVAFWCNPISGHATLYWYQQILGQGPKLLIQFQNNGVVDDSQLPKDRFSAERLKGVDSTLKIQPAKLEDSAVYLCASSLDDQGEAFFGQGTRLTVV.

V gene TRBV5-4 combines with J gene TRBJ2-3; D perhaps matches TRBD1 (6 bases). The CDR3 loop spans 17 amino acids. Trimming stripped 4 bases from V and 5 bases from J, with 23 bases between. Germline V CDR1 and CDR2: SGHNT, YYREEE (reference sequence). The CDR3 here is CASSPPGAAGGIDTQYF. As DNA, the CDR3 is TGTGCCAGCAGCCCACCAGGGGCCGCGGGCGGTATAGATACGCAGTATTTT.

Details on this clone: The junction does not match germline at one end; this may be a read error. This chain connects TRBV5-1 to TRBJ1-2, with 7 bases fitting TRBD1. The CDR3 is made up of 16 amino acids. Germline lookup yields CDR1 SGHRS and CDR2 YFSETQ. CDR3 residues: CASSLGGQEGNYGYPF. In nucleotides, the CDR3 is TGCGCCAGCAGCTTGGGTGGACAGGAAGGCAACTATGGCTACCCCTTC. Combining the CDR3 with reference TRBV5-1 and TRBJ1-2 gives the whole variable domain KAGVTQTPRYLIKTRGQQVTLSCSPISGHRSVSWYQQTPGQGLQFLFEYFSETQRNKGNFPGRFSGRQFSNSRSEMNVSTLELGDSALYLCASSLGGQEGNYGYPFGSGTRLTVV.

The rearrangement links TRBV7-2 to TRBJ1-1; D gene ambiguous. Trimming shortened V by 1 base and J by 4 bases, and 10 bases separated the two germline ends. Germline CDR1 reads SGHTA; CDR2 reads FQGNSA. The CDR3 runs 14 residues. This CDR3 is CASSLGPGGTEAFF. In DNA, the CDR3 is TGTGCCAGCAGCTTAGGACCGGGTGGCACTGAAGCTTTCTTT. Supplemented by reference TRBV7-2 and TRBJ1-1, the full variable domain reads GAGVSQSPSNKVTEKGKDVELRCDPISGHTALYWYRQSLGQGLEFLIYFQGNSAPDKSGLPSDRFSAERTGGSVSTLTIQRTQQEDSAVYLCASSLGPGGTEAFFGQGTRLTVV.

V is TRBV5-1 and J is TRBJ2-3; 9 bases are a match to TRBD2. This CDR3 is 17 amino acids long. Germline V CDR1 and CDR2: SGHRS, YFSETQ. J gave up 5 bases and V 0 bases, and 10 bases lay outside the gene matches. In nucleotides, the CDR3 is TGCGCCAGCAGCTTGGTCCTAGCGGGGACGGGCAGAGATACGCAGTATTTT. Translated, it gives CASSLVLAGTGRDTQYF.

The chain has TRBV7-2 and TRBJ1-4, with 7 bases fitting TRBD1. Per the germline V gene, CDR1 is SGHTA and CDR2 is FQGNSA. The CDR3 has 16 residues. The ends lost 0 bases at V and 3 bases at J; junction bases unmatched: 4. In nucleotides, the CDR3 is TGTGCCAGCAGCTTAGCTCCAGGGGGTTCTAATGAAAAACTGTTTTTT. Its protein product is CASSLAPGGSNEKLFF.

The chain joins TRBV4-3 to TRBJ1-2; 7 bases agree with TRBD1. This CDR3 contains 17 residues. V dropped 3 bases and J dropped 0; count of bases not matched to a gene: 10. CDR1 is LGHNA and CDR2 is YSLEER in the germline V gene. CDR3 coding DNA: TGCGCCAGCAGCCAGCAGGCACAGGGGAACGCTAACTATGGCTACACCTTC. Protein sequence: CASSQQAQGNANYGYTF.